The TCR beta chain described here comes from a study of monozygotic twins with cystic fibrosis. Notes on the study in general: Age, concordance and disease severity did not associate with shared CDR3 numbers. Co-twins had the most similar V usage for 13 of 16 pairs, J for 8.

Clones were sequenced by immunoSEQ multiplex PCR, and TCRdb holds only the in-frame ones, with some missing. The sample includes approximately 9,700 clones, about 89% seen only once; the top ten take 5% to 5.5%. As concerns this clone: Its target is unknown.

The ends lost 1 base at V and 5 bases at J; junction bases unmatched: 5. The germline V gene has CDR1 SSHAT and CDR2 FNYEAQ (reference sequence). The CDR3 spans 15 residues. The source of this sequence is a boy between 2 and 10 years old with cystic fibrosis. The sample taken for sequencing was blood. The chain joins TRBV7-7 to TRBJ2-5, with 9 nucleotides matching TRBD2. Here the CDR3 reads CASSLGASGEETQYF. The CDR3 nucleotides read TGTGCCAGCAGCTTAGGGGCTAGCGGGGAGGAGACCCAGTACTTC.